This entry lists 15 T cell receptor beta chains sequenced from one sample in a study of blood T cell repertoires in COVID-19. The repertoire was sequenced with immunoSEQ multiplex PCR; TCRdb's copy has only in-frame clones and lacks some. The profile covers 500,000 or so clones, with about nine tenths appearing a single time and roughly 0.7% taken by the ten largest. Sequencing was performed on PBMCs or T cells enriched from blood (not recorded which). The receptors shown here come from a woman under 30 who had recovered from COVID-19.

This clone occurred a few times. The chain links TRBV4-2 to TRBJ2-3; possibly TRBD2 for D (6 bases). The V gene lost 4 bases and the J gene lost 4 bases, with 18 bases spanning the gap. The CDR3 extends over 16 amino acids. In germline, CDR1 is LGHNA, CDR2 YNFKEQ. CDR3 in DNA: TGTGCCAGCAGCCCAGAGGGACTTTGGACCGCAGATACGCAGTATTTT. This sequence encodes CASSPEGLWTADTQYF.

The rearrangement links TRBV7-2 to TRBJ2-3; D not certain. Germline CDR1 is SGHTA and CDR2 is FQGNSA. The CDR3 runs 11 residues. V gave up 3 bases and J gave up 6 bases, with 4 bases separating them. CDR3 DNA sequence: TGTGCCAGCAGCTTTTCGGATACGCAGTATTTT. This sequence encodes CASSFSDTQYF. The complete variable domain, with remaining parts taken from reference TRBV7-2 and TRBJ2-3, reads GAGVSQSPSNKVTEKGKDVELRCDPISGHTALYWYRQSLGQGLEFLIYFQGNSAPDKSGLPSDRFSAERTGGSVSTLTIQRTQQEDSAVYLCASSFSDTQYFGPGTRLTVL.

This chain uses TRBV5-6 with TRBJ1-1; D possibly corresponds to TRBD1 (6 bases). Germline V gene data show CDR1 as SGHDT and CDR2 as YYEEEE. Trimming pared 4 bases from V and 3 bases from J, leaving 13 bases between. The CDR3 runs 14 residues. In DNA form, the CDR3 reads TGTGCCAGCAGCCCATTAGGGGGATACACTGAAGCTTTCTTT. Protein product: CASSPLGGYTEAFF.

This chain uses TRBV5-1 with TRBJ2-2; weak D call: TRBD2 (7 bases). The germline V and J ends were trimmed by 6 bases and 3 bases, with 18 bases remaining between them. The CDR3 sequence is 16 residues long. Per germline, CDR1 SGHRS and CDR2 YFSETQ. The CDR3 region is CASNPLGGADTGELFF. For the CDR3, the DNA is TGCGCCAGCAACCCCCTGGGGGGGGCCGACACCGGGGAGCTGTTTTTT.

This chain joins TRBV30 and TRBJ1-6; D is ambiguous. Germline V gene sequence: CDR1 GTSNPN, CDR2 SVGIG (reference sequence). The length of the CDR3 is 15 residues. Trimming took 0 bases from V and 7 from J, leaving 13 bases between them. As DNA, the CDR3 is TGTGCCTGGAGTGTACTCGACTCCTCCAATTCACCCCTCCACTTT. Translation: CAWSVLDSSNSPLHF.

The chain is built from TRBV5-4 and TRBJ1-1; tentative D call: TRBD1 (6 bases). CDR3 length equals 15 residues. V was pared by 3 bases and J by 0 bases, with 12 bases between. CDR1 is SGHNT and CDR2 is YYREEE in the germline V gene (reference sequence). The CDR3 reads CASSYGQLLNTEAFF. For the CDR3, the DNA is TGTGCCAGCAGCTATGGACAGCTCTTGAACACTGAAGCTTTCTTT.

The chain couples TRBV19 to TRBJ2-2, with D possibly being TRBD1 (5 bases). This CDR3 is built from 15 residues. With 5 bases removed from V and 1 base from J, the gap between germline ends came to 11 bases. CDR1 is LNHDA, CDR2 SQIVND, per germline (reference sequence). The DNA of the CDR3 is TGTGCCAGTAGTTTCTATCAGGGGAACACCGGGGAGCTGTTTTTT. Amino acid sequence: CASSFYQGNTGELFF.

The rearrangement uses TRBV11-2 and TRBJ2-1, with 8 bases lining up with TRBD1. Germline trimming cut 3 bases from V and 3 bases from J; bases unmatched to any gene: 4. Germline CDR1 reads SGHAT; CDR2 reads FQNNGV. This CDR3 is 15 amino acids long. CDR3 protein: CASSFSGTGYNEQFF. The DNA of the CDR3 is TGTGCCAGCAGCTTTTCCGGGACAGGCTACAATGAGCAGTTCTTC.

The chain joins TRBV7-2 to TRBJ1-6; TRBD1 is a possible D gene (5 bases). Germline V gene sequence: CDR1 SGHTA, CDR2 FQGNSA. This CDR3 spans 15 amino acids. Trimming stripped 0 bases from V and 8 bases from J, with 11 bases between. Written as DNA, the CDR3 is TGTGCCAGCAGCTTAGCGTCAGGAGGGGATTCACCCCTCCACTTT. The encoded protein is CASSLASGGDSPLHF. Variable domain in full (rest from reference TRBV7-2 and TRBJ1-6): GAGVSQSPSNKVTEKGKDVELRCDPISGHTALYWYRQSLGQGLEFLIYFQGNSAPDKSGLPSDRFSAERTGGSVSTLTIQRTQQEDSAVYLCASSLASGGDSPLHFGNGTRLTVT.

CDR3 in DNA: TGTGCCAGCACCGCTTGGCCTGCCGGGGCCTACGAGCAGTACTTC. Protein product: CASTAWPAGAYEQYF. The gene calls are TRBV5-4 and TRBJ2-7; the D gene is possibly TRBD2 (5 bases). Trimming removed 6 bases from V and 2 bases from J, with 18 bases in between. Germline V gene lookup returns CDR1 SGHNT and CDR2 YYREEE (reference sequence). The CDR3 loop spans 15 amino acids.

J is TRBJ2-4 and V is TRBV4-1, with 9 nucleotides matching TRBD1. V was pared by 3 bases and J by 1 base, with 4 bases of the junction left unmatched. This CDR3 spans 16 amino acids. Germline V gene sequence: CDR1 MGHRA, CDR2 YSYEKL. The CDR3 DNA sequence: TGCGCCAGCAGCCACCCGACAGGGGGGGCCAAAAACATTCAGTACTTC. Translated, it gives CASSHPTGGAKNIQYF.

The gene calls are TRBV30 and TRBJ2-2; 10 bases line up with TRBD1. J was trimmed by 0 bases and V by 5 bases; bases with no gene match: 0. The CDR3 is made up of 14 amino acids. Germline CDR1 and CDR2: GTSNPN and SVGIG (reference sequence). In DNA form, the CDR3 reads TGTGCCTGGGACAGGGGGCCGAACACCGGGGAGCTGTTTTTT. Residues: CAWDRGPNTGELFF.

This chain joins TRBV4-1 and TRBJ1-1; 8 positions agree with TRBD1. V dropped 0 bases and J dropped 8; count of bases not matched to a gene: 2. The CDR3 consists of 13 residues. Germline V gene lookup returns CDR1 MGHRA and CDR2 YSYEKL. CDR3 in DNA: TGCGCCAGCAGCCAAGACAGGGGGCGGGAAGCTTTCTTT. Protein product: CASSQDRGREAFF.

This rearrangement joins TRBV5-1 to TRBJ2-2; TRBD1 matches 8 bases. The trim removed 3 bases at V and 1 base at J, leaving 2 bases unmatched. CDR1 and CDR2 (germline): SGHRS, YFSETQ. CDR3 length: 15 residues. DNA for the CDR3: TGCGCCAGCAGCTCCGGGACAGGGAACACCGGGGAGCTGTTTTTT. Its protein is CASSSGTGNTGELFF.

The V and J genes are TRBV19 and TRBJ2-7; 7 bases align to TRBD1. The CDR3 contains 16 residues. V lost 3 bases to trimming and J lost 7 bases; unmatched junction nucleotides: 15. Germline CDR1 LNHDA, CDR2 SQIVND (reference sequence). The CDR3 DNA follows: TGTGCCAGTAGTATGGGCGCGGAAGCAGGGGGTGGAGAGCAGTACTTC. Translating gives CASSMGAEAGGGEQYF.